Shown below are 20 T cell receptor beta chains from a single sample sequenced in a study of control samples from healthy donors and cancer patients. The method was immunoSEQ multiplex PCR; TCRdb's version includes in-frame clones alone and lacks a portion of them. The sample carries under 30,000 clones, 87% recorded once. The sequencing input was formalin-fixed, paraffin-embedded tissue. The receptors were sampled from a female donor with melanoma.

This clone occurred once. The chain couples TRBV18 to TRBJ1-1; 7 bases match TRBD1. CDR3 size: 13 residues. In germline, CDR1 is KGHSH, CDR2 LQKENI. V trimming: 3 bases; J trimming: 4 bases; junction bases outside the gene matches: 2. CDR3 sequence: CASSPTGATEAFF. The DNA for the CDR3 is TGTGCCAGCTCACCCACAGGGGCCACTGAAGCTTTCTTT.

This sequence joins TRBV5-1 and TRBJ1-6, with unresolved D. This CDR3 comprises 12 residues. Trimming took 3 bases from V and 13 from J, leaving 11 bases between them. Germline lookup yields CDR1 SGHRS and CDR2 YFSETQ. The CDR3 DNA follows: TGCGCCAGCAGCTACGACACGTACCCCCTCCACTTT. Protein sequence: CASSYDTYPLHF. Together with reference TRBV5-1 and TRBJ1-6, the CDR3 gives the full variable domain: KAGVTQTPRYLIKTRGQQVTLSCSPISGHRSVSWYQQTPGQGLQFLFEYFSETQRNKGNFPGRFSGRQFSNSRSEMNVSTLELGDSALYLCASSYDTYPLHFGNGTRLTVT.

V and J are TRBV4-1 and TRBJ2-2, with D possibly being TRBD2 (5 bases). This CDR3 has 14 amino acids. The germline V and J ends were trimmed by 1 base and 8 bases, with 11 bases remaining between them. Germline CDR1 is MGHRA and CDR2 is YSYEKL. The CDR3 DNA is TGCGCCAGCAGCCAAGTGGTGAGGGCGGGGGAGCTGTTTTTT. This translates into CASSQVVRAGELFF.

This clone occurred a few times. The chain is built from TRBV27 and TRBJ2-1; D possibly corresponds to TRBD1 (5 bases). CDR1 MNHEY and CDR2 SMNVEV come from the germline V gene (reference sequence). This CDR3 is 14 amino acids long. With 6 bases removed from V and 3 bases from J, the gap between germline ends came to 12 bases. The CDR3 coding sequence is TGTGCCAGCAGGGGTCAGGGAAGCTACAATGAGCAGTTCTTC. It translates to CASRGQGSYNEQFF.

This sequence joins TRBV5-1 and TRBJ1-2; D is ambiguous. Trimming removed 1 base at V and 4 bases at J, with 11 bases between. The CDR3 is made up of 14 amino acids. Germline CDR1 SGHRS, CDR2 YFSETQ. The CDR3 protein is CASSLQDGSYGYTF. The CDR3, as DNA: TGCGCCAGCAGCTTGCAGGACGGCAGCTATGGCTACACCTTC.

This chain uses TRBV5-1 with TRBJ2-5, with 10 nucleotides matching TRBD2. Germline loops: CDR1 SGHRS, CDR2 YFSETQ. V lost 4 bases, J lost 2 bases, and 8 bases stayed unmatched. This CDR3 is built from 16 residues. In DNA, the CDR3 is TGCGCCAGCAGCCTGAGTATAGCGGGGGGACAAGAGACCCAGTACTTC. Encoded protein: CASSLSIAGGQETQYF. Full variable domain (outside the CDR3, taken from reference TRBV5-1 and TRBJ2-5): KAGVTQTPRYLIKTRGQQVTLSCSPISGHRSVSWYQQTPGQGLQFLFEYFSETQRNKGNFPGRFSGRQFSNSRSEMNVSTLELGDSALYLCASSLSIAGGQETQYFGPGTRLLVL.

V and J are TRBV19 and TRBJ2-1; TRBD2 is a possible D gene (5 bases). The CDR3 is 14 residues long. Trimming removed 3 bases at V and 8 bases at J, with 14 bases between. Germline loops: CDR1 LNHDA, CDR2 SQIVND (reference sequence). CDR3 DNA sequence: TGTGCCAGTAGTATGGAGCGGAGCAGCGATGAGCAGTTCTTC. It specifies CASSMERSSDEQFF.

This chain connects TRBV28 to TRBJ1-5; D not certain. The CDR3 sequence is 15 residues long. In germline, CDR1 is MDHEN, CDR2 SYDVKM. Trimming took off 7 bases at V and 3 bases at J, with 16 bases between the two ends. In DNA form, the CDR3 reads TGTGCCAGCAATGGACCAGCCGCCTTCAATCAGCCCCAGCATTTT. This gives the protein CASNGPAAFNQPQHF.

V usage is TRBV6-6 and J usage is TRBJ2-7; tentative D call: TRBD1 (5 bases). This CDR3 is built from 14 residues. In germline, CDR1 is MNHNY, CDR2 SVGAGI (reference sequence). V lost 6 bases, J lost 3 bases, and 15 bases lay in between. The chain's CDR3 is CASSPFQGGYEQYF. The CDR3 DNA follows: TGTGCCAGCAGCCCCTTCCAGGGTGGCTACGAGCAGTACTTC.

The CDR3 sequence: CASSVGGTPNQPQHF. The CDR3 DNA follows: TGTGCCAGCAGTGTTGGCGGGACACCGAATCAGCCCCAGCATTTT. The chain combines TRBV2 with TRBJ1-5; D is perhaps TRBD1 (6 bases). This CDR3 has 15 amino acids. Trimming removed 4 bases from V and 4 bases from J, with 14 bases in between. Germline V gives CDR1 SNHLY, CDR2 FYNNEI.

The rearrangement links TRBV2 to TRBJ1-5, with TRBD1 as a possible D gene (5 bases). The CDR3 has 14 residues. V lost 5 bases and J lost 5, with 13 bases in between. CDR1 is SNHLY and CDR2 is FYNNEI in the germline V gene. The CDR3 bases are TGTGCCAGCAGTCCCGAGCCAGGGTATCAGCCCCAGCATTTT. Protein sequence: CASSPEPGYQPQHF.

This clone has just a few counts. Here the CDR3 reads CASSRTGNEQFF. The CDR3 DNA reads TGTGCCAGTAGTCGGACAGGGAATGAGCAGTTCTTC. The rearrangement links TRBV19 to TRBJ2-1; TRBD1 matches at 8 bases. Trimming took 5 bases from V and 7 from J; bases not matched to a gene: 1. From germline, CDR1 is LNHDA and CDR2 SQIVND (reference sequence). The CDR3 is 12 amino acids.

The rearrangement uses TRBV5-1 and TRBJ2-5; D is perhaps TRBD2 (5 bases). Deletions cut 1 base from V and 4 bases from J, with 14 bases between. This CDR3 spans 15 amino acids. Per the germline V gene, CDR1 is SGHRS and CDR2 is YFSETQ. DNA of the CDR3: TGCGCCAGCAGCTTGTCACCGGGAACGGGAGAGACCCAGTACTTC. This gives the protein CASSLSPGTGETQYF.

The rearrangement links TRBV5-6 to TRBJ1-4, with no clear D. CDR1 is SGHDT and CDR2 is YYEEEE in the germline V gene. Trimming cost V 1 base and J 6 bases, with 7 bases left between them. The CDR3 has 13 amino acids. The CDR3 reads CASSLIIDEKLFF. The CDR3 nucleotides are TGTGCCAGCAGCTTGATCATAGATGAAAAACTGTTTTTT.

The V and J genes are TRBV18 and TRBJ1-2; 7 bases are shared with TRBD1. This CDR3 is built from 14 residues. V lost 3 bases and J lost 5; bases outside the gene matches: 6. Germline V lookup: CDR1 KGHSH, CDR2 LQKENI. The CDR3 loop reads CASSPQTGAYGYTF. CDR3 nucleotides: TGTGCCAGCTCACCTCAAACAGGGGCTTATGGCTACACCTTC.

This chain joins TRBV4-3 and TRBJ2-3, with no clear D. CDR1 LGHNA and CDR2 YSLEER come from the germline V gene. V gave up 0 bases and J gave up 3 bases, with 7 bases separating them. The CDR3 has 14 residues. For the CDR3, the DNA is TGCGCCAGCAGCCAAGATCTAAAAACAGATACGCAGTATTTT. Translation: CASSQDLKTDTQYF.

The chain links TRBV7-9 to TRBJ1-5, with TRBD1 identical over 9 bases. Germline values: CDR1 SEHNR, CDR2 FQNEAQ (reference sequence). This CDR3 spans 15 amino acids. V lost 5 bases to trimming and J lost 7 bases; unmatched junction nucleotides: 9. CDR3 sequence reads: CASSHTGQGRQPQHF. CDR3 DNA sequence: TGTGCCAGCAGCCACACCGGACAGGGGCGGCAGCCCCAGCATTTT.

Only one count was recorded for this clone. The chain uses TRBV7-2 and TRBJ1-2; D is perhaps TRBD1 (5 bases). The CDR3 spans 13 residues. Germline V gene data show CDR1 as SGHTA and CDR2 as FQGNSA. The V and J ends lost 5 bases and 4 bases respectively, with 11 bases between them. CDR3 nucleotides: TGTGCCAGCAGCCTGGCGGGGGGCTATGGCTACACCTTC. Encoded protein: CASSLAGGYGYTF.

The chain couples TRBV6-5 to TRBJ2-7; no definite D call. With 0 bases removed from V and 6 bases from J, the gap between germline ends came to 12 bases. Germline-derived CDR1 and CDR2 are MNHEY and SVGAGI. This CDR3 contains 14 residues. For the CDR3, the DNA is TGTGCCAGCAGTTACTCGTCCGATCCGGGCGAGCAGTACTTC. As protein: CASSYSSDPGEQYF.

The DNA of the CDR3 is TGTGCCAGCTCACCTGGAGTTGGCTCCTACGAGCAGTACTTC. It specifies CASSPGVGSYEQYF. The gene calls are TRBV18 and TRBJ2-7, with D unclear. V lost 3 bases to trimming and J lost 0 bases, with 9 bases between them. Germline V gene sequence: CDR1 KGHSH, CDR2 LQKENI. There are 14 residues in the CDR3.